The sequence of this T cell receptor (beta chain) was determined in a study of CD4+ T cells in melanoma. Per the germline V gene, CDR1 is SGHKS and CDR2 is YYEKEE (reference sequence). The CDR3 runs to 15 residues. The ends were cut back, 5 bases at V and 4 bases at J, with 17 bases in the middle. Study findings and constraints: CD8+ T cell, macrophage and B cell function reportedly correlated with neoantigen-specific CD4+ T cells. Diverse differentiation states were reported for melanoma neoantigen-specific CD4+ T cells.

This table comes from immunoSEQ multiplex PCR, and its TCRdb copy is limited to in-frame clones, with some not included. Here the sample spans 10,000 to 12,000 clones, almost 70% being singletons. Details on this clone: Its target is unknown.

What was sequenced was cells from a culture (not recorded whether cultured in vitro). The clonotype comes from a human donor with melanoma. The chain combines TRBV5-5 with TRBJ2-3; D uncertain. The CDR3 bases are TGTGCCAGCAGTTCTGGACCCTTAAGGGCAGATACGCAGTATTTT. It encodes CASSSGPLRADTQYF.